One sample yielded the 7 T cell receptor beta chains listed below, sequenced in a study of cytomegalovirus exposure and HLA in healthy donors. This PCR relied on a set of 60 Vbeta primers and 13 Jbeta primers. TCRdb keeps only in-frame clones here, not all; method: immunoSEQ multiplex PCR. The sample yields under 200,000 clones, around 80% seen once. The sequenced material came from PBMCs. Receptors were obtained from a man aged 35 to 55 in good health and CMV-seronegative.

Here the CDR3 DNA reads TGTGCCAGCAGGCCCTCGGGAGGGGGGATCGGGGAGCTGTTTTTT. Residues: CASRPSGGGIGELFF. V and J are TRBV28 and TRBJ2-2; 8 nucleotides align to TRBD2. Per germline, CDR1 MDHEN and CDR2 SYDVKM. Germline trimming cut 6 bases from V and 7 bases from J; bases unmatched to any gene: 10. The CDR3 loop spans 15 amino acids.

V and J are TRBV11-1 and TRBJ2-7, with D possibly TRBD2 on 7 matching bases. The CDR3 totals 13 residues. CDR1 and CDR2 (germline): SGHAT, FQDESV (reference sequence). Trimming shortened V by 5 bases and J by 6 bases, and 14 bases separated the two germline ends. The chain's CDR3 is CASSEGGGREQYF. Written as DNA, the CDR3 is TGTGCCAGCAGCGAAGGGGGGGGGCGCGAGCAGTACTTC.

This clone occurred once. This sequence joins TRBV6-5 and TRBJ1-4; a possible D gene is TRBD1 (6 bases). Deletions cut 2 bases from V and 8 bases from J, with 15 bases between. CDR1 is MNHEY, CDR2 SVGAGI, per germline. The CDR3 runs 15 residues. CDR3 in DNA: TGTGCCAGCAGTTACACGACAGGTGGGAGAGAAAAACTGTTTTTT. Translation gives CASSYTTGGREKLFF.

To note about this clone: An end of the junction does not agree with germline; a read error may underlie this. The chain uses TRBV6-5 and TRBJ2-2; no clear D. The CDR3 has 14 amino acids. Per the germline V gene, CDR1 is MNHEY and CDR2 is SVGAGI. The CDR3 loop reads CASSYRGVTGELFF. The DNA for the CDR3 is TGTGCTAGCAGTTACCGCGGCGTTACCGGGGAGCTGTTTTTT.

Worth noting for this clone: One end of the junction does not line up with germline, which may come from a read error. The J gene is TRBJ2-5, the V gene TRBV7-9, with TRBD1 matching over 8 bases. Germline V gives CDR1 SEHNR, CDR2 FQNEAQ (reference sequence). This CDR3 region has 15 residues. CDR3 region: CSSSLTGAEGETQYF. The CDR3 DNA is TGTTCCAGCAGCTTGACAGGGGCCGAAGGGGAGACCCAGTACTTC.

This clone was recorded a few times. The chain employs TRBV6-4 and TRBJ2-3, with D perhaps TRBD2 (6 bases). This CDR3 has 13 amino acids. V was shortened by 4 bases and J by 2 bases, with 7 bases between the two germline ends. CDR1 is MRHNA, CDR2 SNTAGT, per germline. The CDR3: CASSASDTDTQYF. The CDR3 bases are TGTGCCAGCAGTGCTAGCGACACAGATACGCAGTATTTT.

The genes are TRBV5-4 and TRBJ2-3, with D maybe TRBD2 (5 bases). The CDR3 has 15 residues. Germline values: CDR1 SGHNT, CDR2 YYREEE (reference sequence). Trimming took 0 bases from V and 6 from J, leaving 14 bases between them. CDR3 DNA sequence: TGTGCCAGCAGCTTGGGTCGCGGGCTCTGGGATACGCAGTATTTT. This sequence encodes CASSLGRGLWDTQYF.